This record concerns one T cell receptor beta chain sequence. This sample is drawn from a study of blood T cell repertoires in COVID-19. Study summary: PBMCs, B-cell-depleted T cells, or T cells were the source of the cDNA or gDNA that made up the material.

Deletions cut 0 bases from V and 0 bases from J, with 4 bases between. This CDR3 region has 14 residues. The germline gives CDR1 SGDLS, CDR2 YYNGEE. Individuals aged about 18 to 89 years were recruited from around 22 US areas. Generated by immunoSEQ multiplex PCR, the TCRdb table keeps only in-frame clones and is missing some. The repertoire has fewer than 200,000 clones, 88% of them found once; the top ten carry roughly 9%. This sequence originates from a woman aged 18-29 years who had recovered from COVID-19. V usage is TRBV9 and J usage is TRBJ1-3, with D uncertain. Sequencing was done on a sample of PBMCs or T cells enriched from blood (not recorded which). The CDR3: CASSVGHSGNTIYF. The DNA of the CDR3 is TGTGCCAGCAGCGTAGGGCACTCTGGAAACACCATATATTTT.